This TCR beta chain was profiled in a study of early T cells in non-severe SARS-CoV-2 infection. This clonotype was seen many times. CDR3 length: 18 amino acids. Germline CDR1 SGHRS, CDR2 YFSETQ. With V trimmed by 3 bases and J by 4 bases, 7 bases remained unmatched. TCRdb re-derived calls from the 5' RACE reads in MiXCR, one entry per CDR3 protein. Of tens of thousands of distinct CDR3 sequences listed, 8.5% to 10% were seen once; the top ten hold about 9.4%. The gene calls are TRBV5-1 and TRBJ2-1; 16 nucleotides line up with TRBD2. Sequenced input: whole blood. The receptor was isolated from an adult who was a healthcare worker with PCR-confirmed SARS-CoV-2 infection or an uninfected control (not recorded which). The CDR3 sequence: CASSSGLAGGFGYNEQFF. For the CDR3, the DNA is TGCGCCAGCAGCTCGGGACTAGCGGGAGGGTTTGGGTACAATGAGCAGTTCTTC.